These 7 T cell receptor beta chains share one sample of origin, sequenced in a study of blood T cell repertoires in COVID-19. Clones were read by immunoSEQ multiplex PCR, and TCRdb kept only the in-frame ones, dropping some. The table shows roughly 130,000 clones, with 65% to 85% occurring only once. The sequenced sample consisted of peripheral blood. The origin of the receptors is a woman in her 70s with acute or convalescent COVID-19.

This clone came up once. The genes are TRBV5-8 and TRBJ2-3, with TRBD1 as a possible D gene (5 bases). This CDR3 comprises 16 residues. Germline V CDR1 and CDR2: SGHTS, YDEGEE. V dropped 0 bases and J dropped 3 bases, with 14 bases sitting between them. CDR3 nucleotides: TGTGCCAGCAGCTTGGTATCCAGGGTGGGAACAGATACGCAGTATTTT. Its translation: CASSLVSRVGTDTQYF.

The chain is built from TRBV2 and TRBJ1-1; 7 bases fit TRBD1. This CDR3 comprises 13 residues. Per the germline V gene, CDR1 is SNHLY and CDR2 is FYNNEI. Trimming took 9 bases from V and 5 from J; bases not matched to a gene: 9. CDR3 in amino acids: CARQQGPVTEAFF. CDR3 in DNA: TGTGCCAGACAACAGGGGCCAGTGACTGAAGCTTTCTTT.

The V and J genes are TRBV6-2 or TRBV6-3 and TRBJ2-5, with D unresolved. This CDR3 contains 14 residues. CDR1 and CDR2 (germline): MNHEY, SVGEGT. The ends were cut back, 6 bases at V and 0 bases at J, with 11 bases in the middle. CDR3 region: CASSKLEDQETQYF. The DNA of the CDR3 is TGTGCCAGCAGCAAACTCGAAGACCAAGAGACCCAGTACTTC.

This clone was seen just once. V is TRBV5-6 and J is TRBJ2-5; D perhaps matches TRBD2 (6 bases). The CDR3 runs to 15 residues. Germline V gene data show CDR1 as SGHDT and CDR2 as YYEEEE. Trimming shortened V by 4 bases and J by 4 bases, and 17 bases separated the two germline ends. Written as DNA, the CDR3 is TGTGCCAGCAGCATCCGGGACTGGGGCGGAGAGACCCAGTACTTC. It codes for CASSIRDWGGETQYF.

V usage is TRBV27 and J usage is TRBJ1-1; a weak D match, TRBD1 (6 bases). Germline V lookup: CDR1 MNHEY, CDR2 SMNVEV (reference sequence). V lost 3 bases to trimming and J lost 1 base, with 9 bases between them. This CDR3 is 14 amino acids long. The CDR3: CASSFQGKNTEAFF. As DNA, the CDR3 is TGTGCCAGCAGTTTTCAGGGGAAGAACACTGAAGCTTTCTTT.

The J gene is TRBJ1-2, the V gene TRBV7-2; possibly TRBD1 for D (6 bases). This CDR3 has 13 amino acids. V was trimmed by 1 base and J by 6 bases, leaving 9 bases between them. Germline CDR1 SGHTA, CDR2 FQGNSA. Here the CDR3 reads CASSLGNRDGYTF. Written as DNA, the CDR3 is TGTGCCAGCAGCTTAGGAAACAGGGATGGCTACACCTTC.

The CDR3 DNA sequence: TGTGCCAGCTCACCTCGGACAGGGCCACTTTCTCCCCTCCACTTT. Its translation: CASSPRTGPLSPLHF. The chain combines TRBV18 with TRBJ1-6; 8 bases are a match to TRBD1. Germline lookup yields CDR1 KGHSH and CDR2 LQKENI. V gave up 3 bases and J gave up 13 bases; unmatched junction bases: 11. This CDR3 is built from 15 residues.